This T cell receptor (beta chain) was sequenced for a study of T cell repertoires in cytomegalovirus infection. Study overall: Used in the study were CMV epitopes, some recently identified and HLA-C-restricted, others well-studied and HLA-B-restricted. TCR beta signatures that were public indicated CMV infection and matching HLA type. Study-level findings and limits: The ex vivo response showed dominance by HLA-C-restricted CMV-specific TCR beta clonotypes. Of the TCR beta families, the public ones yielded a cumulative frequency that identified carriers of CMV plus the relevant HLA.

Details on this clonotype: The antigen is unknown.

TCRdb redid the calling of the reads with MiXCR, one entry per CDR3 protein. The table has roughly 160,000 distinct CDR3 sequences, about 20% seen once. The CDR3 is made up of 16 amino acids. The J segment lost 0 bases and the V segment lost 1 base, leaving 2 bases of the junction unmatched. CDR1 and CDR2 from the germline V gene are SEHNR and FQNEAQ (reference sequence). The receptor's source is a human donor in good health (CMV status not recorded). Some clones in this sample may be carry-over from other donors' samples. The chain carries TRBV7-9 and TRBJ2-3, with 9 positions matching TRBD2. The sample was CD8+ T cells from cultured PBMCs, taken from culture after CMV antigen stimulation. This CDR3 reads CASSLGTSESTDTQYF. CDR3 nucleotide sequence: TGTGCCAGCAGCTTAGGGACTAGCGAGAGCACAGATACGCAGTATTTT.